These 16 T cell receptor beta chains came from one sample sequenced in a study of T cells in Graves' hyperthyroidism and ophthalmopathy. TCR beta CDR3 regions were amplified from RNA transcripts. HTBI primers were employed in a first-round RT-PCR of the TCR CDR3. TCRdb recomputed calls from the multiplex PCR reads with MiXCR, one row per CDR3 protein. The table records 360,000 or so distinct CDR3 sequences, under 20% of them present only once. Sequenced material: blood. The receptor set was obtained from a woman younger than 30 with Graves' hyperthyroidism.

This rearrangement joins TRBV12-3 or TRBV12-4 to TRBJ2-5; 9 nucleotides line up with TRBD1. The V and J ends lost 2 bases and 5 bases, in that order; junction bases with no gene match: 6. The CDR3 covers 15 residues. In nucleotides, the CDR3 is TGTGCCAGCAGTTTATCGGGACAGGGAGGGGAGACCCAGTACTTC. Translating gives CASSLSGQGGETQYF.

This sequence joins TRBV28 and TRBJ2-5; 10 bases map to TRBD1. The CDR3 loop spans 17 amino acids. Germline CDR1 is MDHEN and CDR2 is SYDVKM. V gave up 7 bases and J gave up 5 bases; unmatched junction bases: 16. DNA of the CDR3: TGTGCCAGCAACCGTTGGAATCGACAGGGGGCGTGGGAGACCCAGTACTTC. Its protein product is CASNRWNRQGAWETQYF.

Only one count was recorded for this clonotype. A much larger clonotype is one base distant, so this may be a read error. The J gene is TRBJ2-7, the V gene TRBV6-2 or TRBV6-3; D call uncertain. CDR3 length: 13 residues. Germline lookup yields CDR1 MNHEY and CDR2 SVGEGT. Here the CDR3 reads CASCYETGTLQYF. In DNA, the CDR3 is TGTGCCAGCTGTTACGAAACGGGCACCCTGCAGTACTTC.

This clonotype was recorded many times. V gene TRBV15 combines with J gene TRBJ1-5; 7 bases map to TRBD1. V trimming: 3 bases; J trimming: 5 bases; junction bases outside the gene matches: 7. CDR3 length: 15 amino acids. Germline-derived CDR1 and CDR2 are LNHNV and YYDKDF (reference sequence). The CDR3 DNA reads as TGTGCCACCAGCAGGACACAGGGGTGGGATCAGCCCCAGCATTTT. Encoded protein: CATSRTQGWDQPQHF.

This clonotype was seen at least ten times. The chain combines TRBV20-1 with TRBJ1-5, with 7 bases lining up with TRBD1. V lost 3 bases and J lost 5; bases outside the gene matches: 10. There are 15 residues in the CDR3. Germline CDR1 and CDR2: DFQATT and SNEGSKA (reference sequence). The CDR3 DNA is TGCAGTGCTAGGGACGGGACAGTCGGGGATCAGCCCCAGCATTTT. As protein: CSARDGTVGDQPQHF.

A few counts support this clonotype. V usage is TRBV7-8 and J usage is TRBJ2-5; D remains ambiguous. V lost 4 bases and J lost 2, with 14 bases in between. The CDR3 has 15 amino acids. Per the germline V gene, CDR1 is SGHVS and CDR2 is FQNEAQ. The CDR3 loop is CASSSYPTEQETQYF. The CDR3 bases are TGTGCCAGCAGCTCATACCCTACGGAGCAAGAGACCCAGTACTTC.

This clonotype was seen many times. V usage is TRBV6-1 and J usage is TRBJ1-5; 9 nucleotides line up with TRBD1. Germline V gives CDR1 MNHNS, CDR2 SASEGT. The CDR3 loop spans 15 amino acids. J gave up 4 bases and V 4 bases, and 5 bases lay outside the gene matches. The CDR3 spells CASSVGTGWNQPQHF. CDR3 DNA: TGTGCCAGCAGTGTTGGGACAGGGTGGAATCAGCCCCAGCATTTT.

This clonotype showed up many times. Here the CDR3 DNA reads TGTGCCACCGGGGACCCGGGACAGGGGGCGCCGGAAGGAAACACCATATATTTT. Protein product: CATGDPGQGAPEGNTIYF. J is TRBJ1-3 and V is TRBV6-4; 12 bases are a match to TRBD1. In germline, CDR1 is MRHNA, CDR2 SNTAGT. The CDR3 length is 18 residues. V lost 10 bases, J lost 4 bases, and 17 bases stayed unmatched.

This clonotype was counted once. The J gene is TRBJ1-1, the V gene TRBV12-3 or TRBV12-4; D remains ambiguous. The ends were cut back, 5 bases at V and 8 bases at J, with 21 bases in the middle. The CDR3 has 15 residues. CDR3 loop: CASSPRTVKHEEAFF. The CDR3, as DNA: TGTGCCAGCAGTCCTCGGACGGTAAAACATGAAGAAGCTTTCTTT.

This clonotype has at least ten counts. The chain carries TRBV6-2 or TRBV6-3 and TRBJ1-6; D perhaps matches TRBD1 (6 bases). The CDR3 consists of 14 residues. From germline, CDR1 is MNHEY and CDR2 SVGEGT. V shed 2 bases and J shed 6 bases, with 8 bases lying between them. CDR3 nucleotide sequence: TGTGCCAGCAGTTACGGACAGCCTAATTCACCCCTCCACTTT. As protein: CASSYGQPNSPLHF.

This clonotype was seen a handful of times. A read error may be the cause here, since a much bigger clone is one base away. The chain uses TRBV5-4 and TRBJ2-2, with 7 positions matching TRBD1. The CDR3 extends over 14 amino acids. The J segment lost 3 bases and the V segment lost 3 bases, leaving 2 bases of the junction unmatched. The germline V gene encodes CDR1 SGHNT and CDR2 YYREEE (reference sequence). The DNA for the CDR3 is TGTGCCAGCAGCTGGGACAGACACACCGGGGAGCTGTTTTTT. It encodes CASSWDRHTGELFF.

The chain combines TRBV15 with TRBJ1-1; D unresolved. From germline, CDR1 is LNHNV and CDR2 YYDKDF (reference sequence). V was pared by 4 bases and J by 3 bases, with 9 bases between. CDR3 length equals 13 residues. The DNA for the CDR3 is TGTGCCACCAGCAATGACGGGTACACTGAAGCTTTCTTT. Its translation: CATSNDGYTEAFF.

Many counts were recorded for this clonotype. CDR3 DNA sequence: TGTGCCAGCAGACCCACCGTTAACACTGAAGCTTTCTTT. Protein: CASRPTVNTEAFF. This rearrangement joins TRBV6-1 to TRBJ1-1; D gene unclear. CDR1 and CDR2 from the germline V gene are MNHNS and SASEGT. V lost 6 bases to trimming and J lost 2 bases, with 10 bases between them. The CDR3 covers 13 residues.

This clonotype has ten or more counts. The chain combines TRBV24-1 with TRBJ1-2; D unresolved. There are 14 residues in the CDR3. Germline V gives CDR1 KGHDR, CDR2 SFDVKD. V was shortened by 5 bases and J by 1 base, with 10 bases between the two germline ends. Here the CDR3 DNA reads TGTGCCACCAGTGCACCAGACCTTAACTATGGCTACACCTTC. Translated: CATSAPDLNYGYTF.

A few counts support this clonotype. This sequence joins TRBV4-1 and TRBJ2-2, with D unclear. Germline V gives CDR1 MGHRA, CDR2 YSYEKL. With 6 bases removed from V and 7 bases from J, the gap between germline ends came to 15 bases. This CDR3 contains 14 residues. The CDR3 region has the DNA TGCGCCAGCAGTCACCCGCAAGGGCTCGGGGAGCTGTTTTTT. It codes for CASSHPQGLGELFF.

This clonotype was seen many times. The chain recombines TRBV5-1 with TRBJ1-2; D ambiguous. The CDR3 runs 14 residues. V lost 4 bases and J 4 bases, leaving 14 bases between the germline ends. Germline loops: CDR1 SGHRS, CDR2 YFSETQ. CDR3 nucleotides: TGCGCCAGCAGCCCCGTGACGGAGGCCTATGGCTACACCTTC. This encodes CASSPVTEAYGYTF.